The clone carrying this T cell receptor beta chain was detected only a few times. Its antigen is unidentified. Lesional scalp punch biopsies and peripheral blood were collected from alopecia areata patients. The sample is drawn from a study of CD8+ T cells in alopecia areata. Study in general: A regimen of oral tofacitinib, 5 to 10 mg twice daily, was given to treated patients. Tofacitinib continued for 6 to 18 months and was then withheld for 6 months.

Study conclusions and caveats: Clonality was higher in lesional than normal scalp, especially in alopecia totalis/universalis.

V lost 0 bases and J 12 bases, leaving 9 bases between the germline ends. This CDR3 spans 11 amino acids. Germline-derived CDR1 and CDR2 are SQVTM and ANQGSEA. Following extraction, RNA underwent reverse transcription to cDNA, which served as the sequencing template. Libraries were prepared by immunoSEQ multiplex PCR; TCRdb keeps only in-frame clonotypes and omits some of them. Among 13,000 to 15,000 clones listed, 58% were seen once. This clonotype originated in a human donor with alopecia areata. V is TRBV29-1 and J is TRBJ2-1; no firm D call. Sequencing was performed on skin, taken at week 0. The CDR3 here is CSVEDKSGQFF. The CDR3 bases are TGCAGCGTTGAAGATAAATCAGGGCAGTTCTTC.